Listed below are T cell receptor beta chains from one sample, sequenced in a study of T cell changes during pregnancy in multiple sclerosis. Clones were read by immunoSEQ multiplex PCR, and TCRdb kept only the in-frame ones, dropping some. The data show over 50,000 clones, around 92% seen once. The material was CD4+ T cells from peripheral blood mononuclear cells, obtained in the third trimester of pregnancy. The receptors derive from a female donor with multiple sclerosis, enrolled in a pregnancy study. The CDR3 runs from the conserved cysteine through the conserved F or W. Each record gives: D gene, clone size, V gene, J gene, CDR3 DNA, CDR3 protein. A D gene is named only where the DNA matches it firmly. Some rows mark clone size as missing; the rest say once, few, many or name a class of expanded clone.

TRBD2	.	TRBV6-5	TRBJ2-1	TGTGCCAGCAGTCTAACTAGCGGGGGGGCCGATGAGCAGTTCTTC	CASSLTSGGADEQFF
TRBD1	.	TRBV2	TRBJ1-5	TGTGCCAGCAGCCCGACAGGGGGCGGCAATCAGCCCCAGCATTTT	CASSPTGGGNQPQHF
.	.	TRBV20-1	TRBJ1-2	TGCAGTGCTAGAGAGGCCGGCTACACCTTC	CSAREAGYTF
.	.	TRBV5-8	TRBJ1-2	TGTGCCAGCAGCCCCGCGGAGTATTATGGCTACACCTTC	CASSPAEYYGYTF
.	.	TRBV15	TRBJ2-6	TGTGCCACCAGCAGACCTGATGGCCCTGGGGCCAACGTCCTGACTTTC	CATSRPDGPGANVLTF
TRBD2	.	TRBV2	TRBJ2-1	TGTGCCAGCGGCGGGCGGGGGATCGACAATGAGCAGTTCTTC	CASGGRGIDNEQFF
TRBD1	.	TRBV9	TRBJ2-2	TGTGCCAGCCGGCAGGGGGCGTACACCGGGGAGCTGTTTTTT	CASRQGAYTGELFF
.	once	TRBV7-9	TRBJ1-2	TGTGCCAGCAGCCTCGACAGCTATGGCTACACCTTC	CASSLDSYGYTF
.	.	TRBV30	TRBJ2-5	TGTGCCTGGAGTCTGATGGCCGCGGGGGAGACCCAGTACTTC	CAWSLMAAGETQYF
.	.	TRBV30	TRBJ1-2	TGTGCCTGGAGTGTACTGGCAGGAAGACGGCTTAACTATGGCTACACCTTC	CAWSVLAGRRLNYGYTF
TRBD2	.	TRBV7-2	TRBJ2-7	TGTGCCAGCAGCGGCCCCAGGAGACCGGGACTAGCGGCCTACGAGCAGTACTTC	CASSGPRRPGLAAYEQYF
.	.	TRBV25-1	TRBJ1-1	TGTGCCAGCAGTGACAGGGTGAACACTGAAGCTTTCTTT	CASSDRVNTEAFF
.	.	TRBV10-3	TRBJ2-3	TGTGCCTCCCGCTTAGAACGGTTCACAGATACGCAGTATTTT	CASRLERFTDTQYF
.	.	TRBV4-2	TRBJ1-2	TGTGCCAGCAGCCAAAAGAAACAGGCCCTCTTGGGAAACTATGGCTACACCTTC	CASSQKKQALLGNYGYTF
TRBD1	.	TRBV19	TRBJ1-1	TGTGCCACTAACAGGGGCAGGAACACTGAAGCTTTCTTT	CATNRGRNTEAFF
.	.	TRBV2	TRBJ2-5	TGTGCCAGCAGTGACCGGCAGGTTGGAGAGACCCAGTACTTC	CASSDRQVGETQYF
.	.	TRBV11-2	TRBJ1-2	TGTGCCAGCAGCTTAGGGACAGACTATGGCTACACCTTC	CASSLGTDYGYTF
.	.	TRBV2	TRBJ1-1	TGTGCCAGCGCGCTACAGCCGAACACTGAAGCTTTCTTT	CASALQPNTEAFF
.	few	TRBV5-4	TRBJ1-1	TGTGCCAGCAGCTGGGGCCTTACAGAAGCTTTCTTT	CASSWGLTEAFF
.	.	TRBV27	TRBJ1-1	TGTGCCAGCAGTTTAAGCCCGCAGGGGATGGTATCCGACACTGAAGCTTTCTTT	CASSLSPQGMVSDTEAFF
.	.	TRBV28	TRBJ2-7	TGTGCCAGCAGTGGATTCGGGGGGCCCTTCGAGCAGTACTTC	CASSGFGGPFEQYF
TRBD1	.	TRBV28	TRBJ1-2	TGTGCCAGCAGTTCGCCGGGCCTCGACAGGGGGCAAACTAAGGGCTACACCTTC	CASSSPGLDRGQTKGYTF
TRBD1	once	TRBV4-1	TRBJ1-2	TGCGCCAGCAGCCAAGCAGGGACAGCCTATGGCTACACCTTC	CASSQAGTAYGYTF
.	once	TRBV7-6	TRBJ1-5	TGTGCCAGCAGCTTAAGTTCGGGGTACAATCAGCCCCAGCATTTT	CASSLSSGYNQPQHF
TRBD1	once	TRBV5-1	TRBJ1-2	TGCGCCAGAGTACAGGACAGGGGGTTTTTAAGCTATGGCTACACCTTC	CARVQDRGFLSYGYTF
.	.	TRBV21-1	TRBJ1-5	TGTGCCAGGGGCACGGGGATAATCAACCAGCCCCAGCATTTT	CARGTGIINQPQHF
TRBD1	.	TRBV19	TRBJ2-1	TGTGCCAGTAGTACGACAGGGATACCCTACAATGAGCAGTTCTTC	CASSTTGIPYNEQFF
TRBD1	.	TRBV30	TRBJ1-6	TGTGCCTGGAGTGTAAGAGGACAGGGAAATTCACCCCTCCACTTT	CAWSVRGQGNSPLHF
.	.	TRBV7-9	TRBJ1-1	TGTGCCAGCAGCATACCCGGGGGGGATGGGGCTGAAGCTTTCTTT	CASSIPGGDGAEAFF
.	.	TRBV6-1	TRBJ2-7	TGTGCCAGCAGTGGACATAGTTACGAGCAGTACTTC	CASSGHSYEQYF
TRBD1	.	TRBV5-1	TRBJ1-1	TGCGCCAGCAGCTCAAGACAGGGCGCTGAAGCTTTCTTT	CASSSRQGAEAFF
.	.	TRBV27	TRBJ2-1	TGTGCCAGCAGTCTGGACTCCGTGCCCTCCTACAATGAGCAGTTCTTC	CASSLDSVPSYNEQFF
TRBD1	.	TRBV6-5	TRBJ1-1	TGTGCCAGCAGCCCCCGGCAGGGGGGCCTTACTGAAGCTTTCTTT	CASSPRQGGLTEAFF
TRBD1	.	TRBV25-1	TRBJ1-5	TGTGCCAGCAGTGGGACAGGGGCGAATCAGCCCCAGCATTTT	CASSGTGANQPQHF
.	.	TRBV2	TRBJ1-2	TGTGCCAGCTATTCAAAGGGGGAAACAGGTATCTATGGCTACACCTTC	CASYSKGETGIYGYTF
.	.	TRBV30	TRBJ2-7	TGTGCCTGGAGTCGGGCAGGGGCGGTCCACGAGCAGTACTTC	CAWSRAGAVHEQYF
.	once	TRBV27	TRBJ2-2	TGTGCCAGCAGTAGGACAGAGAACACCGGGGAGCTGTTTTTT	CASSRTENTGELFF
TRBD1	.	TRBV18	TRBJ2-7	TGTGCCAGCTCACCCCCACCCGGGACAGGGTCCCACGAGCAGTACTTC	CASSPPPGTGSHEQYF
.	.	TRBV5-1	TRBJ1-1	TGCGCCAGCAGCCCAGGGGCTGGGCCTCCGGGGACTGAAGCTTTCTTT	CASSPGAGPPGTEAFF
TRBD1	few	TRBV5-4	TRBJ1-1	TGTGCCAGCAGCCACCGGGACAGGCCTTTAGAAGCTTTCTTT	CASSHRDRPLEAFF
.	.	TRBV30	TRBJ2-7	TGTGCCTGGACTCGGGACTCCCAGCAGTACTTC	CAWTRDSQQYF
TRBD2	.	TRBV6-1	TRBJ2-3	TGTGCCAGCATTGAGCGGGGGGGTACAGATACGCAGTATTTT	CASIERGGTDTQYF
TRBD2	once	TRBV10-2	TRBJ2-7	TGCGCCAGCATACCCGGGACTAGCGGGAGGGCCGAGGCCCGCGAGCAGTACTTC	CASIPGTSGRAEAREQYF
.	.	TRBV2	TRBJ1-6	TGTGCCAGTACAGACGGGAGCTCCTATAATTCACCCCTCCACTTT	CASTDGSSYNSPLHF
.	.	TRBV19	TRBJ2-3	TGTGCCAGTAGTCCCTCCCGGGGCCGGGAGACTTCGCAGTATTTT	CASSPSRGRETSQYF
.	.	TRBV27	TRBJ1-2	TGTGCCAGCAGTTCCTTCTTTAACTATGGCTACACCTTC	CASSSFFNYGYTF
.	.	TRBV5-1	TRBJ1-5	TGCGCCAGCAGCTTGGCAGGGCAGAGAAATCAGCCCCAGCATTTT	CASSLAGQRNQPQHF
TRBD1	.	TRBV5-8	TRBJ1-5	TGTGCCAGCAGCTTGGATGCCGCAGGGACAGTGAATCAGCCCCAGCATTTT	CASSLDAAGTVNQPQHF
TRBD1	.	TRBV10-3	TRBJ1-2	TGTGCCATCAGCCCCTTGACCGGGACAGGGGCAGGCTACACCTTC	CAISPLTGTGAGYTF